What follows is one T cell receptor beta chain and its context. Its specificity is not known. These data are taken from a study of cytomegalovirus exposure and HLA in healthy donors. CDR3 length: 14 amino acids. The V gene lost 0 bases and the J gene lost 7 bases, with 12 bases spanning the gap. CDR1 and CDR2 (germline): MGHRA, YSYEKL. Study findings and constraints: In vitro testing confirmed three CMV-associated chains as specific for CMV antigens. According to a subsequent analysis, TCR clusters from the first cohort were inclined to appear together in the roughly 110 validation repertoires.

Using immunoSEQ multiplex PCR, the repertoire was profiled, and TCRdb retains in-frame clones only, with some absent. The sample includes some 240,000 clones, 70% to 90% of them seen just once. The sequence derives from a woman in her 30s in good health and CMV-seropositive. This rearrangement joins TRBV4-1 to TRBJ1-1, with unresolved D. Sequencing was carried out using PBMCs. CDR3 DNA sequence: TGCGCCAGCAGCCAAGAGGCCGTATTGAATGAAGCTTTCTTT. The encoded protein is CASSQEAVLNEAFF.